This TCR beta chain was sequenced during a study of shared clonotypes between healthy human individuals. V was shortened by 6 bases and J by 3 bases, with 12 bases between the two germline ends. The CDR3 sequence is 14 residues long. Germline V gene sequence: CDR1 LNHNV, CDR2 YYDKDF (reference sequence). The table lists this clone with a count of one. Sequencing used immunoSEQ multiplex PCR; TCRdb keeps in-frame clones, though not all of them. The repertoire holds about 710,000 clones, with around 77% as singletons. The clonotype comes from a woman younger than 45 in good health. The specimen sequenced was memory CD4+ T cells sorted from blood. Subset denoted: CD45RA-negative fraction. V usage is TRBV15 and J usage is TRBJ2-1, with D perhaps matching TRBD1 (5 bases). The CDR3: CATRTADVYNEQFF. CDR3 in DNA: TGTGCCACCAGGACAGCTGATGTCTACAATGAGCAGTTCTTC.